The 23 T cell receptor beta chains reported below all come from one sample, sequenced in a study of blood T cell repertoires in COVID-19. Some clones are missing from TCRdb's copy, which holds only in-frame ones; the method was immunoSEQ multiplex PCR. The sample has some 220,000 clones, more than 65% seen once. Sequencing was performed on peripheral blood. These receptor sequences come from a woman in her twenties or thirties who had recovered from COVID-19.

V is TRBV28 and J is TRBJ2-7, with a weak D call TRBD2 (5 bases). V lost 6 bases to trimming and J lost 1 base, with 10 bases between them. The V gene's germline CDR1 is MDHEN and CDR2 SYDVKM. The CDR3 runs to 13 residues. For the CDR3, the DNA is TGTGCCAGCAGCTCGGACTGGTCCTACGAGCAGTACTTC. It specifies CASSSDWSYEQYF.

The CDR3 region has the DNA TGTGCCAGTAGTATTGGAGGGCAGGCCGCCTATTCCTACGAGCAGTACTTC. Amino acid sequence: CASSIGGQAAYSYEQYF. The chain recombines TRBV19 with TRBJ2-7, with D perhaps TRBD2 (6 bases). V lost 3 bases, J lost 1 base, and 19 bases lay in between. The CDR3 runs to 17 residues. The germline V gene has CDR1 LNHDA and CDR2 SQIVND (reference sequence).

The J gene is TRBJ1-5, the V gene TRBV28, with D possibly TRBD1 on 6 matching bases. V lost 4 bases and J lost 8, with 15 bases in between. The germline V gene has CDR1 MDHEN and CDR2 SYDVKM. The CDR3 runs to 14 residues. CDR3 coding DNA: TGTGCCAGCAGTTCTCCACCTCAGGGGAAGCCCCAGCATTTT. Residues: CASSSPPQGKPQHF.

This clone has a handful of counts. The rearrangement uses TRBV7-9 and TRBJ1-2; 7 nucleotides align to TRBD1. The junction had 4 bases not matched to a gene; V was cut back by 2 bases and J by 4 bases. The CDR3 has 14 residues. CDR1 and CDR2 (germline): SEHNR, FQNEAQ (reference sequence). The CDR3 DNA follows: TGTGCCAGCAGCTTACGACAGGGCAGCTATGGCTACACCTTC. Amino acids: CASSLRQGSYGYTF.

The table lists this clone with a count of one. J is TRBJ1-5 and V is TRBV27, with D perhaps matching TRBD1 (5 bases). This CDR3 comprises 13 residues. In germline, CDR1 is MNHEY, CDR2 SMNVEV (reference sequence). The V and J ends lost 8 bases and 7 bases respectively, with 15 bases between them. CDR3 DNA: TGTGCCAGCCGGGGCGGGGGTGGACAGCCCCAGCATTTT. Translating gives CASRGGGGQPQHF.

The chain recombines TRBV6-5 with TRBJ2-5; perhaps TRBD1 as D (6 bases). This CDR3 has 13 residues. Between the trimmed V and J ends, which lost 6 bases and 7 bases, there was a span of 15 bases. CDR1 MNHEY and CDR2 SVGAGI come from the germline V gene. Here the CDR3 DNA reads TGTGCCAGCAGCTCCGACAGGTTGTGGACCCAGTACTTC. It is translated as CASSSDRLWTQYF.

This sequence joins TRBV10-3 and TRBJ2-2; TRBD1 matches at 7 bases. With V trimmed by 3 bases and J by 1 base, 11 bases remained unmatched. CDR1 is ENHRY and CDR2 is SYGVKD in the germline V gene. This CDR3 region has 18 residues. The CDR3 protein is CAISDEVGTDKNTGELFF. In DNA form, the CDR3 reads TGTGCCATCAGTGATGAGGTAGGGACAGACAAGAACACCGGGGAGCTGTTTTTT.

CDR3 sequence: CASSLTSGRAGSEQYF. In DNA form, the CDR3 reads TGTGCCAGCAGCCTAACTAGCGGGAGGGCCGGATCCGAGCAGTACTTC. J is TRBJ2-7 and V is TRBV11-2; 13 bases fit TRBD2. This CDR3 spans 16 amino acids. The germline CDR1 and CDR2 sequences are SGHAT and FQNNGV. The J segment lost 6 bases and the V segment lost 5 bases, leaving 10 bases of the junction unmatched.

The chain employs TRBV5-1 and TRBJ2-2; 7 nucleotides agree with TRBD1. Germline V gene data show CDR1 as SGHRS and CDR2 as YFSETQ. This CDR3 has 14 amino acids. After removal of 1 base from V and 9 bases from J, the junction contained 6 bases not matched to a gene. Here the CDR3 reads CASSLSLQGWELFF. The CDR3 nucleotides read TGCGCCAGCAGCTTGAGTCTACAGGGGTGGGAGCTGTTTTTT.

The chain employs TRBV7-3 and TRBJ2-1; maybe TRBD1 (6 bases). The CDR3 sequence is 14 residues long. The germline V gene has CDR1 SGHTA and CDR2 FQGTGA. V gave up 3 bases and J gave up 8 bases, with 14 bases separating them. The CDR3 loop is CASSFLGASDEQFF. CDR3 nucleotide sequence: TGTGCCAGCAGCTTCCTGGGGGCATCAGATGAGCAGTTCTTC.

The table lists this clone with a few counts. The DNA of the CDR3 is TGTGCCAGCAGTGAGGTCAGGGGAGGCTACACCTTC. Translated, it gives CASSEVRGGYTF. The chain employs TRBV2 and TRBJ1-2, with D perhaps matching TRBD1 (6 bases). The CDR3 covers 12 residues. CDR1 is SNHLY, CDR2 FYNNEI, per germline. Trimming cost V 3 bases and J 8 bases, with 10 bases left between them. Full variable domain (missing parts from reference TRBV2 and TRBJ1-2): EPEVTQTPSHQVTQMGQEVILRCVPISNHLYFYWYRQILGQKVEFLVSFYNNEISEKSEIFDDQFSVERPDGSNFTLKIRSTKLEDSAMYFCASSEVRGGYTFGSGTRLTVV.

This chain connects TRBV12-5 to TRBJ2-2, with D possibly being TRBD2 (5 bases). The CDR3 extends over 16 amino acids. Trimming took 1 base from V and 7 from J, leaving 16 bases between them. CDR1 is LGHNT, CDR2 FRNRAP, per germline. The CDR3 protein is CASGLAVGLYGGELFF. As DNA, the CDR3 is TGTGCTAGTGGTTTGGCCGTCGGACTGTATGGCGGGGAGCTGTTTTTT.

This clone appeared a few times. This sequence joins TRBV5-4 and TRBJ1-4; TRBD1 is a possible D gene (6 bases). This CDR3 is built from 15 residues. Germline V gene sequence: CDR1 SGHNT, CDR2 YYREEE (reference sequence). Trimming cost V 1 base and J 7 bases, with 14 bases left between them. The CDR3 region has the DNA TGTGCCAGCAGCTTGAAAACAGGGAAAGTTGAAAAACTGTTTTTT. As protein: CASSLKTGKVEKLFF.

The chain recombines TRBV5-6 with TRBJ2-3; no reliable D call. There are 12 residues in the CDR3. Germline V lookup: CDR1 SGHDT, CDR2 YYEEEE. The germline V and J ends were trimmed by 3 bases and 6 bases, with 8 bases remaining between them. Here the CDR3 reads CASSSVGDTQYF. Written as DNA, the CDR3 is TGTGCCAGCAGCTCCGTCGGGGATACGCAGTATTTT.

This sequence joins TRBV28 and TRBJ2-7; 7 bases are a match to TRBD1. The CDR3 runs to 14 residues. With 6 bases clipped from V and 4 bases from J, the junction kept 9 bases outside the gene matches. Germline lookup yields CDR1 MDHEN and CDR2 SYDVKM. CDR3 in DNA: TGTGCCAGCAGGGGAACAGGGGAACCTTACGAGCAGTACTTC. Its translation: CASRGTGEPYEQYF.

J is TRBJ1-3 and V is TRBV10-3, with no clear D. This CDR3 has 18 residues. V was trimmed by 0 bases and J by 0 bases, leaving 15 bases between them. Germline loops: CDR1 ENHRY, CDR2 SYGVKD. The CDR3 DNA follows: TGTGCCATCAGTGAGTCGAAAGGCACTAGTACCTCTGGAAACACCATATATTTT. As protein: CAISESKGTSTSGNTIYF.

This clone was seen only once. The chain employs TRBV30 and TRBJ1-2; D not certain. V was pared by 5 bases and J by 8 bases, with 21 bases between. The CDR3 has 14 amino acids. Germline V gives CDR1 GTSNPN, CDR2 SVGIG (reference sequence). DNA of the CDR3: TGTGCCTGGCTGGCCCTACCGGGTTCTAGGGGCTACACCTTC. It codes for CAWLALPGSRGYTF.

The V gene is TRBV28, the J gene TRBJ2-7, with 7 bases matching TRBD2. The CDR3 is 16 residues long. Germline-derived CDR1 and CDR2 are MDHEN and SYDVKM. V shed 6 bases, J shed 2 bases, and the junction held 13 bases outside the gene matches. The CDR3 coding sequence is TGTGCCAGCAGCCCGTGGGAGGGCGTAGGCGCCTACGAGCAGTACTTC. Amino acids: CASSPWEGVGAYEQYF.

The chain recombines TRBV7-9 with TRBJ2-3; D is unresolved. Germline CDR1 reads SEHNR; CDR2 reads FQNEAQ (reference sequence). V dropped 2 bases and J dropped 9 bases, with 6 bases sitting between them. This CDR3 region has 11 residues. CDR3 nucleotide sequence: TGTGCCAGCAGCTTATACGAGACGCAGTATTTT. Protein sequence: CASSLYETQYF. Combining the CDR3 with reference TRBV7-9 and TRBJ2-3 gives the whole variable domain DTGVSQNPRHKITKRGQNVTFRCDPISEHNRLYWYRQTLGQGPEFLTYFQNEAQLEKSRLLSDRFSAERPKGSFSTLEIQRTEQGDSAMYLCASSLYETQYFGPGTRLTVL.

This chain's CDR3 is CASTIPGQGGNQPQHF. The CDR3 DNA sequence: TGTGCCAGCACCATACCGGGACAGGGGGGAAATCAGCCCCAGCATTTT. V usage is TRBV28 and J usage is TRBJ1-5; 11 bases map to TRBD1. V trimming: 7 bases; J trimming: 4 bases; junction bases outside the gene matches: 9. The CDR3 covers 16 residues. Germline assignment: CDR1 MDHEN and CDR2 SYDVKM. Based on the CDR3 plus reference TRBV28 and TRBJ1-5, the full variable domain is DVKVTQSSRYLVKRTGEKVFLECVQDMDHENMFWYRQDPGLGLRLIYFSYDVKMKEKGDIPEGYSVSREKKERFSLILESASTNQTSMYLCASTIPGQGGNQPQHFGDGTRLSIL.

The rearrangement uses TRBV27 and TRBJ1-1; maybe TRBD1 (5 bases). This CDR3 comprises 15 residues. V lost 4 bases, J lost 2 bases, and 14 bases lay in between. Germline V gene data show CDR1 as MNHEY and CDR2 as SMNVEV (reference sequence). CDR3 in amino acids: CASSSPTASNTEAFF. The CDR3 nucleotides read TGTGCCAGCAGTTCGCCGACAGCATCCAACACTGAAGCTTTCTTT.

Turning to this clone: This sample includes further DNA sequences coding for the same CDR3. V is TRBV28 and J is TRBJ2-7; D might be TRBD2 (5 bases). Per the germline V gene, CDR1 is MDHEN and CDR2 is SYDVKM. The CDR3 loop spans 13 amino acids. The V gene lost 3 bases and the J gene lost 0 bases, with 6 bases spanning the gap. CDR3 amino acids: CASSLDSSYEQYF. CDR3 coding DNA: TGTGCCAGCAGTTTGGACTCCTCCTACGAGCAGTACTTC.

This rearrangement joins TRBV7-8 to TRBJ1-2; 8 bases fit TRBD1. The CDR3 length is 15 residues. The trim removed 5 bases at V and 4 bases at J, leaving 9 bases unmatched. In germline, CDR1 is SGHVS, CDR2 FQNEAQ. CDR3 in DNA: TGTGCCAGCAGCACCCGGACAGGGCCCCTCTATGGCTACACCTTC. This encodes CASSTRTGPLYGYTF. Full variable domain (remainder filled in from reference TRBV7-8 and TRBJ1-2): GAGVSQSPRYKVAKRGQDVALRCDPISGHVSLFWYQQALGQGPEFLTYFQNEAQLDKSGLPSDRFFAERPEGSVSTLKIQRTQQEDSAVYLCASSTRTGPLYGYTFGSGTRLTVV.